This TCR beta chain was observed in a study of T cells in Graves' hyperthyroidism and ophthalmopathy. Points from the study as a whole: Prediction of ophthalmopathy progression came a median roughly 7.1 months pre-onset. Stable hyperthyroidism was told apart from ophthalmopathy by a model built on 13 V-J features. Most thyroid clonotypes with frequency above 0.001 were detected in blood.

Germline CDR1 reads LGHDT; CDR2 reads YNNKEL (reference sequence). The V gene end was trimmed by 4 bases and the J gene end by 2 bases; junction bases not matched to a gene: 3. The CDR3 runs to 14 residues. TCR beta CDR3 regions were amplified from RNA. HTBI primers were used for first-round RT-PCR of the TCR CDR3. Using its own MiXCR run on the multiplex PCR reads, TCRdb lists one record per CDR3 protein. The sample contains approximately 430,000 distinct CDR3 sequences, over 12% of which appear only once. This clonotype appeared many times. Its specificity is not known. The sequenced sample consisted of blood. The J gene is TRBJ2-5, the V gene TRBV3-1; 8 nucleotides match TRBD1. This sequence was found in a man between 18 and 29 years old with Graves' ophthalmopathy. CDR3 in DNA: TGTGCCAGCAGCCGCCGGGACAGGCAAGAGACCCAGTACTTC. The encoded protein is CASSRRDRQETQYF.